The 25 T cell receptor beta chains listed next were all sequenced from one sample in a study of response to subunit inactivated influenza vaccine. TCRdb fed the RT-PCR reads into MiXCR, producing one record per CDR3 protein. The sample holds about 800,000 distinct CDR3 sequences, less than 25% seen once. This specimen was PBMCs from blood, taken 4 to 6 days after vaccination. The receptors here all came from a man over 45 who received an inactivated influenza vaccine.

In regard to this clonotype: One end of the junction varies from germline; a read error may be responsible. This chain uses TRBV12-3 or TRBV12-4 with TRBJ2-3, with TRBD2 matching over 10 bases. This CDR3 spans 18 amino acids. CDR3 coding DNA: TGTGCCATCAGTTTCCGATTAGCGGGGGGACCTAGCACAGATACGCAGTATTTT. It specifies CAISFRLAGGPSTDTQYF.

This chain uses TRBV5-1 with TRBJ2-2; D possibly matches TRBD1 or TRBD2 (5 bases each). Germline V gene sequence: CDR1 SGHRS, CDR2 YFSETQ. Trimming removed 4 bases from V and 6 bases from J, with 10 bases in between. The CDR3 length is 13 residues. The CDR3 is CASSAMGAGELFF. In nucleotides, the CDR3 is TGCGCCAGCAGCGCTATGGGGGCCGGGGAGCTGTTTTTT.

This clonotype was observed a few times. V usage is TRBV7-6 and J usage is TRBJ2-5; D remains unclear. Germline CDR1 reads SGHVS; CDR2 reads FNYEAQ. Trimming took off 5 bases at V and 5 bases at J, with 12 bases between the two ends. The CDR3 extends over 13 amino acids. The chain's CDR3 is CASSKTQRETQYF. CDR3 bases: TGTGCCAGCAGCAAAACTCAACGGGAGACCCAGTACTTC.

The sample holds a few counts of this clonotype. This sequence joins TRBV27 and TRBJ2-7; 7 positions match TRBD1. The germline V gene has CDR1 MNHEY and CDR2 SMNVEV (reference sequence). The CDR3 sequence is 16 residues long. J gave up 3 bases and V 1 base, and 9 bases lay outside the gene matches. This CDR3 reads CASSLLLHRGLYEQYF. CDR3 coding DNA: TGTGCCAGCAGTTTATTACTACACAGGGGTCTCTACGAGCAGTACTTC.

The CDR3 spells CSASDRNEQFF. The CDR3 region has the DNA TGCAGTGCTAGTGATAGGAATGAGCAGTTCTTC. V is TRBV20-1 and J is TRBJ2-1; D is ambiguous. The CDR3 covers 11 residues. Per germline, CDR1 DFQATT and CDR2 SNEGSKA (reference sequence). V dropped 3 bases and J dropped 7 bases, with 7 bases sitting between them.

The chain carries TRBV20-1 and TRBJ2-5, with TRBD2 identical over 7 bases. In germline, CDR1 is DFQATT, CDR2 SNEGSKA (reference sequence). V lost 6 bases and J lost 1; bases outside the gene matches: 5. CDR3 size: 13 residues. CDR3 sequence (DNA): TGCAGTGCCATGGGACTATCCCAAGAGACCCAGTACTTC. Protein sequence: CSAMGLSQETQYF.

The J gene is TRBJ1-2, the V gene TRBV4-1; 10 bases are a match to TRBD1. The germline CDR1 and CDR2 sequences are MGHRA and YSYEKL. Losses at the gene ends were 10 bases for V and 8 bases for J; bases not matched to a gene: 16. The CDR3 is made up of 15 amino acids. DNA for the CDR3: TGCGCCACCCGCCCCGGGACAGGGGAAATAGGGGGCTACACCTTC. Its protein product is CATRPGTGEIGGYTF.

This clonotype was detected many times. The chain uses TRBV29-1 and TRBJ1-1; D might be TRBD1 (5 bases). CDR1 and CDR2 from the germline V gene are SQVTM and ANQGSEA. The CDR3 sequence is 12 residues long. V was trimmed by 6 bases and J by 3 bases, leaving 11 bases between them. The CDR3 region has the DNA TGCAGCGTCCGACAGTGGGACACTGAAGCTTTCTTT. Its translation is CSVRQWDTEAFF.

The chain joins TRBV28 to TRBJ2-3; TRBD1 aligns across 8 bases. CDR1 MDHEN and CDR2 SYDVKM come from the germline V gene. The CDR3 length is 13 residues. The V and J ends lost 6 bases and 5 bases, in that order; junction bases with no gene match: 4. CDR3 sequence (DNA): TGTGCCAGCAGACGACAGGGGAGAGATACGCAGTATTTT. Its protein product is CASRRQGRDTQYF.

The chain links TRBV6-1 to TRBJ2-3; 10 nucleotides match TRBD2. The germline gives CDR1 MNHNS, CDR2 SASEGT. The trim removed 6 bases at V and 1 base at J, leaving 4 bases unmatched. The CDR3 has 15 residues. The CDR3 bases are TGTGCCAGCAGGCTAGCGGGGGTGGGCACAGATACGCAGTATTTT. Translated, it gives CASRLAGVGTDTQYF.

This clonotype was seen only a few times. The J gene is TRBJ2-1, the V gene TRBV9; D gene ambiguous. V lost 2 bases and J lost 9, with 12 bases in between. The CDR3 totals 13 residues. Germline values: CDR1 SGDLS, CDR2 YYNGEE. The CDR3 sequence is CASSVWMDGEQFF. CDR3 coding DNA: TGTGCCAGCAGCGTCTGGATGGATGGTGAGCAGTTCTTC.

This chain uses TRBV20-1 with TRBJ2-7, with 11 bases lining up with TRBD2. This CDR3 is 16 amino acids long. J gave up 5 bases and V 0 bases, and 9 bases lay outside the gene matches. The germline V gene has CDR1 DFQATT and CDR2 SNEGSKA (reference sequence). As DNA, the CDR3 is TGCAGTGCTAGAGATCTGAGTCTAGCGGGAGGAGACGAGCAGTACTTC. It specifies CSARDLSLAGGDEQYF.

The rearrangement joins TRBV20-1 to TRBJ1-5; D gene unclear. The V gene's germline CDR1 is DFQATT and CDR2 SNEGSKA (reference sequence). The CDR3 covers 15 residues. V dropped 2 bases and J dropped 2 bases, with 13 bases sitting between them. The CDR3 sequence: CSARKKGLGNQPQHF. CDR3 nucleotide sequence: TGCAGTGCTAGAAAAAAGGGTTTGGGCAATCAGCCCCAGCATTTT.

The CDR3, as DNA: TGCGCCAGCAGCTTGGGCCCGGGAGCAAACTACGAGCAGTACTTC. It yields the protein CASSLGPGANYEQYF. This rearrangement joins TRBV5-1 to TRBJ2-7; TRBD2 is a possible D gene (6 bases). The germline V and J ends were trimmed by 0 bases and 3 bases, with 13 bases remaining between them. Germline V gene sequence: CDR1 SGHRS, CDR2 YFSETQ. The CDR3 covers 15 residues.

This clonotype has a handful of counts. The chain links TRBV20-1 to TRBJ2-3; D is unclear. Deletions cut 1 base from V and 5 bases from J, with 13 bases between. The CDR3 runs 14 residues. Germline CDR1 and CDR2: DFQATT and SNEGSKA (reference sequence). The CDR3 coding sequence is TGCAGTGCTAGAGGTACACTGCTGGGAGATACGCAGTATTTT. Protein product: CSARGTLLGDTQYF.

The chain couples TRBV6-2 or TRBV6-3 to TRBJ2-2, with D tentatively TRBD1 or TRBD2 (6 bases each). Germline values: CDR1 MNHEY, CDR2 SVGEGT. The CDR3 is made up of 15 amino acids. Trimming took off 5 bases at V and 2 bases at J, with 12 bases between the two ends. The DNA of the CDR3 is TGTGCCAGCAGTGAGACAGGACTAAACACCGGGGAGCTGTTTTTT. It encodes CASSETGLNTGELFF.

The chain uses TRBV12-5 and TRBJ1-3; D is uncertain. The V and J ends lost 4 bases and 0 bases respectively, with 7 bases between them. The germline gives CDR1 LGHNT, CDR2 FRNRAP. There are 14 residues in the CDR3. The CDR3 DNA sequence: TGTGCTAGTGGTTCCAGTGGCTCTGGAAACACCATATATTTT. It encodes CASGSSGSGNTIYF.

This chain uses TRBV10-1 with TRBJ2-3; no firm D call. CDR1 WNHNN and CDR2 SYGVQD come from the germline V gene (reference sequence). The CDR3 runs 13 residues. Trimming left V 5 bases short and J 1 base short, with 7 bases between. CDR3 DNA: TGCGCCAGCAGTTGGGCGGGCACAGATACGCAGTATTTT. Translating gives CASSWAGTDTQYF.

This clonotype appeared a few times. The CDR3, as DNA: TGTGCCAGCAGCCTACGTGGGGGCCTCAATGGCCCAGATACGCAGTATTTT. The encoded protein is CASSLRGGLNGPDTQYF. The genes are TRBV9 and TRBJ2-3, with D perhaps matching TRBD1 (6 bases). In germline, CDR1 is SGDLS, CDR2 YYNGEE. The CDR3 length is 17 residues. Trimming took off 4 bases at V and 4 bases at J, with 22 bases between the two ends.

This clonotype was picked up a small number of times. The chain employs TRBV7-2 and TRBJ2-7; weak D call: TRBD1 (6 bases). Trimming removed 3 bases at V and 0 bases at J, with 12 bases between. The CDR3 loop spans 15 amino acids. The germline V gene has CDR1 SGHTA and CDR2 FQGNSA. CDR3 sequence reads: CASSFGQYSSYEQYF. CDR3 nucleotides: TGTGCCAGCAGCTTTGGACAGTACAGCTCCTACGAGCAGTACTTC. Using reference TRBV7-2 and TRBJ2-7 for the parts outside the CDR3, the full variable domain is GAGVSQSPSNKVTEKGKDVELRCDPISGHTALYWYRQSLGQGLEFLIYFQGNSAPDKSGLPSDRFSAERTGGSVSTLTIQRTQQEDSAVYLCASSFGQYSSYEQYFGPGTRLTVT.

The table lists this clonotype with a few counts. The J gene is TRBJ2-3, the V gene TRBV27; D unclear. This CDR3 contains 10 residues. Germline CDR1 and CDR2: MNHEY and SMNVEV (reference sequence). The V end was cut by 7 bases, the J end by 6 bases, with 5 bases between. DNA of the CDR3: TGTGCCAGCAAAGGTGATACGCAGTATTTT. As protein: CASKGDTQYF.

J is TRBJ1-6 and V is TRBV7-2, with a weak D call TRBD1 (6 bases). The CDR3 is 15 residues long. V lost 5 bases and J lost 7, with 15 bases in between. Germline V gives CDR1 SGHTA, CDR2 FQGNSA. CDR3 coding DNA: TGTGCCAGCAGCCATTCTGGGACACAGAATTCACCCCTCCACTTT. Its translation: CASSHSGTQNSPLHF.

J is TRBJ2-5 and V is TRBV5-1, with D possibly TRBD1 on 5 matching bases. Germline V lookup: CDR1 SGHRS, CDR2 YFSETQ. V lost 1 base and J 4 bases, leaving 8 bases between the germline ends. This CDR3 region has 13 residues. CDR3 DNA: TGCGCCAGCAGCTTGTCAGGGCCAGAGACCCAGTACTTC. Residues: CASSLSGPETQYF.

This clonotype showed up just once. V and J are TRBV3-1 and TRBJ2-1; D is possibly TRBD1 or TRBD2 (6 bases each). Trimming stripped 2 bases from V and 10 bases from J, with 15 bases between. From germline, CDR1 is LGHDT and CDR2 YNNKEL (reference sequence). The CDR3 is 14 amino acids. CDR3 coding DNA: TGTGCCAGCAGCCAACCCTGGGGGGCGGGAGAGCAGTTCTTC. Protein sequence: CASSQPWGAGEQFF.

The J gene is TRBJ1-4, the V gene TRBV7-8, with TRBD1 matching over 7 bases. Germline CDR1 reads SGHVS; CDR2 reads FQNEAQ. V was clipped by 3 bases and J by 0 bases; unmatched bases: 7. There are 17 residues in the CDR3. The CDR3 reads CASSFQGGLATNEKLFF. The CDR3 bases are TGTGCCAGCAGCTTTCAGGGGGGGCTAGCAACTAATGAAAAACTGTTTTTT.